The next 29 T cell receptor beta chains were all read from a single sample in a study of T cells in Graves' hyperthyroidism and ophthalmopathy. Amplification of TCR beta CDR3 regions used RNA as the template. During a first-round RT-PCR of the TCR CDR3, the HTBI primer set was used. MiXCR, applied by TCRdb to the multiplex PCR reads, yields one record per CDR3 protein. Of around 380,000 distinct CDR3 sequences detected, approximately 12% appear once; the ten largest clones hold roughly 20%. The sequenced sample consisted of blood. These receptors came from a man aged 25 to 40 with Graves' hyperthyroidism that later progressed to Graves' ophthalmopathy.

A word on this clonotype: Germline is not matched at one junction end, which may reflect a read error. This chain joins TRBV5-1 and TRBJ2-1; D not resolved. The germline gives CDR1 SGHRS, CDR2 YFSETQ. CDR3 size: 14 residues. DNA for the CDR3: TGCGCCAGCAGCTTTGGCAGCTCCTACAATCAGCAGTTCTTC. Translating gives CASSFGSSYNQQFF.

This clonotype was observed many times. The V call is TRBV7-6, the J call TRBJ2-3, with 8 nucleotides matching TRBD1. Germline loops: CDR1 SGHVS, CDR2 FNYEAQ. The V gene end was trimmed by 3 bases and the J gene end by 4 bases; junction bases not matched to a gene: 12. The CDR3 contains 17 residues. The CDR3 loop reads CASSLRVARTGPDTQYF. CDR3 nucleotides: TGTGCCAGCAGCTTGAGGGTAGCCCGGACAGGGCCAGATACGCAGTATTTT.

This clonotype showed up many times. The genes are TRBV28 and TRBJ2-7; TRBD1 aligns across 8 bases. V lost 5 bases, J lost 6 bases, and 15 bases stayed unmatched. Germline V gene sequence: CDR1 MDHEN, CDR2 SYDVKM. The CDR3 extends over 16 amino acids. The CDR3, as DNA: TGTGCCAGCAGTGGTGGGACAGGCCGGCGGCGAGGCGAGCAGTACTTC. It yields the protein CASSGGTGRRRGEQYF.

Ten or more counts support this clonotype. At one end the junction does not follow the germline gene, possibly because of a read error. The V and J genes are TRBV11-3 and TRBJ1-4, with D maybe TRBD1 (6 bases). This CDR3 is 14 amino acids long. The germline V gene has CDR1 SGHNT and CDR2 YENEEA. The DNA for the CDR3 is TGTGCCAGCAGTTTAGGGGGGCGGGGAGAAAAACTGTTTTTT. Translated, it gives CASSLGGRGEKLFF.

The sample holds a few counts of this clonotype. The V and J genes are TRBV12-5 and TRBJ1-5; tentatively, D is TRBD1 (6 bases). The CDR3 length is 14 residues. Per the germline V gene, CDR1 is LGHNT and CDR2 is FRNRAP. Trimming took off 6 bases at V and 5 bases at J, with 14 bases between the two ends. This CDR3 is CASGSDRNHQPQHF. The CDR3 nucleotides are TGTGCTAGTGGATCCGACAGGAACCATCAGCCCCAGCATTTT. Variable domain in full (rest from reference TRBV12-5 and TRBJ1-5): DARVTQTPRHKVTEMGQEVTMRCQPILGHNTVFWYRQTMMQGLELLAYFRNRAPLDDSGMPKDRFSAEMPDATLATLKIQPSEPRDSAVYFCASGSDRNHQPQHFGDGTRLSIL.

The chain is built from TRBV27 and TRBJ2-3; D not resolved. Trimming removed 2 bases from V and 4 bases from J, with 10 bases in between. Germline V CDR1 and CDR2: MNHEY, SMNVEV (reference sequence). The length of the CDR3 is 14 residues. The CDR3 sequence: CASSLGVGADTQYF. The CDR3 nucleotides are TGTGCCAGCAGTTTAGGAGTTGGGGCAGATACGCAGTATTTT.

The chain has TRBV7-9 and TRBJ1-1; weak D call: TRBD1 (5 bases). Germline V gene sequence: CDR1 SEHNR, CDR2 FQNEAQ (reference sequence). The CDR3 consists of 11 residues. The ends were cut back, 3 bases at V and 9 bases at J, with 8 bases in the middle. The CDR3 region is CASSLGPQAFF. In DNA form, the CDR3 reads TGTGCCAGCAGCTTGGGGCCTCAAGCTTTCTTT.

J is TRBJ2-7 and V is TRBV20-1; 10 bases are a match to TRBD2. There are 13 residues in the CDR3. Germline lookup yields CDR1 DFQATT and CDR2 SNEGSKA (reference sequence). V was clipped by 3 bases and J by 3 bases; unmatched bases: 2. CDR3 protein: CSARTSGRYEQYF. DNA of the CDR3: TGCAGTGCTAGGACTAGCGGGCGCTACGAGCAGTACTTC.

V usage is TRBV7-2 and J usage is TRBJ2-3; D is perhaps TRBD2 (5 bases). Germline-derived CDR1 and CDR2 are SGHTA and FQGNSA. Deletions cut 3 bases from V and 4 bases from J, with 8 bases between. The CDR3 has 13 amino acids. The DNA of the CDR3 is TGTGCCAGCAGCTTCCGGACTGCAGATACGCAGTATTTT. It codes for CASSFRTADTQYF.

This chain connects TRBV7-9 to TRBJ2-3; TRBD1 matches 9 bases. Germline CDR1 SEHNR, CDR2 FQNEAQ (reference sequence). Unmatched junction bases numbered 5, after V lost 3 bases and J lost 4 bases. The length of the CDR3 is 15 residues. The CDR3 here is CASSLGQGGADTQYF. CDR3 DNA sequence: TGTGCCAGCAGCTTGGGACAGGGAGGCGCAGATACGCAGTATTTT. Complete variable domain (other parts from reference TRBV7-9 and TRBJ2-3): DTGVSQNPRHKITKRGQNVTFRCDPISEHNRLYWYRQTLGQGPEFLTYFQNEAQLEKSRLLSDRFSAERPKGSFSTLEIQRTEQGDSAMYLCASSLGQGGADTQYFGPGTRLTVL.

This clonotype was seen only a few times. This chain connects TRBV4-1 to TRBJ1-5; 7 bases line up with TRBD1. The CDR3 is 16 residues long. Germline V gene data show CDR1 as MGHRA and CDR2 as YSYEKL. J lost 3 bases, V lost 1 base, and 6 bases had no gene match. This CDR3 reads CASSQVVGQDNQPQHF. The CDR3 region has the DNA TGCGCCAGCAGCCAAGTGGTCGGACAGGACAATCAGCCCCAGCATTTT.

The CDR3 bases are TGCAGTGCTAGAGAGGGGGACACGCTCGAACCTAACTATGGCTACACCTTC. Its translation is CSAREGDTLEPNYGYTF. The chain carries TRBV20-1 and TRBJ1-2; D may be TRBD1 (6 bases). The ends were cut back, 0 bases at V and 0 bases at J, with 17 bases in the middle. The length of the CDR3 is 17 residues. The germline gives CDR1 DFQATT, CDR2 SNEGSKA (reference sequence).

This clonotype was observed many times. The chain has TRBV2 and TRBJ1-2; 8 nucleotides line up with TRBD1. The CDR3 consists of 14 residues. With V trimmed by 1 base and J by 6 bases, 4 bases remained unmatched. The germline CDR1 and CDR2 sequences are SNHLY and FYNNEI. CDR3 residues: CASSEDRGRDGYTF. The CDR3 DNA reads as TGTGCCAGCAGTGAAGACAGGGGGAGAGATGGCTACACCTTC. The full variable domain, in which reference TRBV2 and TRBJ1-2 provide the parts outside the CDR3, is EPEVTQTPSHQVTQMGQEVILRCVPISNHLYFYWYRQILGQKVEFLVSFYNNEISEKSEIFDDQFSVERPDGSNFTLKIRSTKLEDSAMYFCASSEDRGRDGYTFGSGTRLTVV.

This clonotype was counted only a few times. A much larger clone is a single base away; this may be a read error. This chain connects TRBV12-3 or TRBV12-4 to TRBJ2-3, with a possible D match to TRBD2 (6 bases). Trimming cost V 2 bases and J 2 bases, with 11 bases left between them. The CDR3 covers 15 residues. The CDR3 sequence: CASSLREALTDTQYF. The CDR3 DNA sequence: TGTGCCAGCAGTTTAAGGGAGGCCCTCACAGATACGCAGTATTTT.

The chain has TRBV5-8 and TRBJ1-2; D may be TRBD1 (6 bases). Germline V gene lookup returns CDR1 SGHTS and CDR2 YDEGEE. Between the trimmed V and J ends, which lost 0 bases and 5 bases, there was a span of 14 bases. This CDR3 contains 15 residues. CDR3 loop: CASSLDGQSSYGYTF. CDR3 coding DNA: TGTGCCAGCAGCTTGGATGGACAGTCGAGTTATGGCTACACCTTC.

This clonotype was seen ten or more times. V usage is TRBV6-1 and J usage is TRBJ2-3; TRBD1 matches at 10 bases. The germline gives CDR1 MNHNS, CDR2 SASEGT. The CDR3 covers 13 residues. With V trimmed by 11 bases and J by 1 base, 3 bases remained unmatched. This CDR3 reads CAGGTGGTDTQYF. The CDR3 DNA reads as TGTGCCGGCGGGACAGGGGGCACAGATACGCAGTATTTT.

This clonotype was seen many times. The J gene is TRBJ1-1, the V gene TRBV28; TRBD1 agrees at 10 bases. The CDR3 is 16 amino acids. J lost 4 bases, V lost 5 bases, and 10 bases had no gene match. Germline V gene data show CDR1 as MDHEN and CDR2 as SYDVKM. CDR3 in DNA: TGTGCCAGCAGTCCAATTTCCGGGACAGGGGCCACTGAAGCTTTCTTT. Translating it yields CASSPISGTGATEAFF.

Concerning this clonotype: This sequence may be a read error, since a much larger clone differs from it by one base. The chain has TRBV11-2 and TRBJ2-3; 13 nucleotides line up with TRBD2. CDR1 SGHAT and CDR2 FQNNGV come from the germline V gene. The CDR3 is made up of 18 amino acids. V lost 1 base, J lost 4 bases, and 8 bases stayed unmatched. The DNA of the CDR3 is TGTGCCAGCAGCTTAGGTCCGGGACTAGCGGGGATCCCAGATACGCAGTATTTT. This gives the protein CASSLGPGLAGIPDTQYF.

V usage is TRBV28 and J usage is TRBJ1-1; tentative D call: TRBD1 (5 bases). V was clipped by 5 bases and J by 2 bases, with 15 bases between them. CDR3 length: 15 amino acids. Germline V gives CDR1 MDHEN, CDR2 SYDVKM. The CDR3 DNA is TGTGCCAGCAGTCCCTCCGGGGGTAGAAACACTGAAGCTTTCTTT. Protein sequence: CASSPSGGRNTEAFF.

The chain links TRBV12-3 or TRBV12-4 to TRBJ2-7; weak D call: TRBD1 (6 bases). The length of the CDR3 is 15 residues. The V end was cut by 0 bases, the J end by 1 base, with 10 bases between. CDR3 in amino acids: CASSLALDRSYEQYF. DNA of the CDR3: TGTGCCAGCAGTTTAGCCCTGGACAGATCCTACGAGCAGTACTTC.

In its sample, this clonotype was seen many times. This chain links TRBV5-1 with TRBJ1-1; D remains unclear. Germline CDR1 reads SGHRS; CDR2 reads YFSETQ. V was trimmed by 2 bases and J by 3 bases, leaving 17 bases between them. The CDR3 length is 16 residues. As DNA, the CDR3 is TGCGCCAGCAGCTTCGGAGCGGCAGAGGCTCACACTGAAGCTTTCTTT. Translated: CASSFGAAEAHTEAFF.

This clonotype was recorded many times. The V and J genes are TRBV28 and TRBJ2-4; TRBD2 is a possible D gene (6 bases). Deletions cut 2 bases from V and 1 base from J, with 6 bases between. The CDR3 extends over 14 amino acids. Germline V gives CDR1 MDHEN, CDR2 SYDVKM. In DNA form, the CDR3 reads TGTGCCAGCAGTTTACGGGGGGCCAAAAACATTCAGTACTTC. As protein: CASSLRGAKNIQYF.

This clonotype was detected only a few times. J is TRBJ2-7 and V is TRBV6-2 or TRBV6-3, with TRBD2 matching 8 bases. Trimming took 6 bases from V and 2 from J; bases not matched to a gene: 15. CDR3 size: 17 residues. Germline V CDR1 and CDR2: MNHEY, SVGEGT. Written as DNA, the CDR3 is TGTGCCAGCAGATCCCCCGGGAGGGCTTATAGACCCTACGAGCAGTACTTC. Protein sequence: CASRSPGRAYRPYEQYF.

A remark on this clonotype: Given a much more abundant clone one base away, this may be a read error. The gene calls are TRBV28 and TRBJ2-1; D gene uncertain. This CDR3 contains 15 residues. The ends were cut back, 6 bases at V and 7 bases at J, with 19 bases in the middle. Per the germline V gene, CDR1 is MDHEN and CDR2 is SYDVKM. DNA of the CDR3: TGTGCCAGCAGGTTACTACCCGCAGGTGTAAATGAGCAGTTCTTC. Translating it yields CASRLLPAGVNEQFF.

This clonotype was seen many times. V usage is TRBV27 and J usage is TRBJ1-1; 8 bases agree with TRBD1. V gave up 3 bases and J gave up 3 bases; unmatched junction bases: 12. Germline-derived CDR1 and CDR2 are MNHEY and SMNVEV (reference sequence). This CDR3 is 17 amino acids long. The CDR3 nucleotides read TGTGCCAGCAGTTTCGCTACAGGGGGGATAGGGTACACTGAAGCTTTCTTT. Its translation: CASSFATGGIGYTEAFF.

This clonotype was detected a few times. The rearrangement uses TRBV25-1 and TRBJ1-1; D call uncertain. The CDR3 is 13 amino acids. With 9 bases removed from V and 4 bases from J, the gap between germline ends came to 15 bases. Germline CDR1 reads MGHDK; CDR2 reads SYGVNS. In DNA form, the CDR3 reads TGTGCCAGTAGGACCCACCTGGGCACTGAAGCTTTCTTT. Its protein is CASRTHLGTEAFF.

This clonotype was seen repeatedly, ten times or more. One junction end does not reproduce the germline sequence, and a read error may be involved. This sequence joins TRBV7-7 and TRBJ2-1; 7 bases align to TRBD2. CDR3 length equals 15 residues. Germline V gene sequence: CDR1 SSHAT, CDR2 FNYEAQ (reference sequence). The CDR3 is CASSLGTGLINEQFF. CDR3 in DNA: TGTGCTAGCAGCTTGGGCACGGGACTAATAAATGAGCAGTTCTTC.

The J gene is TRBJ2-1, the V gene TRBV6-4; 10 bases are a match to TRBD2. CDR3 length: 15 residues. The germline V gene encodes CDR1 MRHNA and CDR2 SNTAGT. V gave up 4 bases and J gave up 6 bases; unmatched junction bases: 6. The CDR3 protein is CASSGSGTSVNEQFF. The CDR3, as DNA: TGTGCCAGCAGTGGGTCCGGGACTAGCGTCAATGAGCAGTTCTTC.

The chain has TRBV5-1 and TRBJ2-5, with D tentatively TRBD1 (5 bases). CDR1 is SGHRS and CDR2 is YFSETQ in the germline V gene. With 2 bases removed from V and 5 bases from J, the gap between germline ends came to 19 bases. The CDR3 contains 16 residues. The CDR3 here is CASSFTPGRARETQYF. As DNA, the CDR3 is TGCGCCAGCAGCTTTACCCCTGGCAGGGCCCGGGAGACCCAGTACTTC.